Here is one TCR beta chain with its context. Its specificity is not known. The data originate from a study of T cell responses to AZD1222 COVID-19 vaccine. TCRdb's table, derived via immunoSEQ multiplex PCR, lists solely in-frame clones and lacks some. The sample comprises more than 80,000 clones, approximately 83% of which are singletons, and around an eighth rests with the top ten. Pooling of second doses given at about 4 or about 12 weeks was done. V was clipped by 2 bases and J by 5 bases; unmatched bases: 4. The CDR3 is 14 residues long. General observations from the study: After the peak T cell response, and only then, were repertoires sampled. The donors showed a predominance of white British ancestry and of females, with possible underestimation of clonal diversity. Of the AZD1222 recipients, only five to seven were seropositive at baseline.

The sequences come from peripheral blood, collected 28 days after the second AZD1222 dose. The genes are TRBV23-1 and TRBJ2-7; 9 bases agree with TRBD2. TRBV23-1 is classed as an ORF, of uncertain function. This clonotype originated in an adult who received the AZD1222 COVID-19 vaccine. The CDR3 is CASSQPLAGNEQYV. CDR3 DNA sequence: TGCGCCAGCAGTCAACCCCTAGCGGGGAACGAGCAGTACGTC.